This TCR beta chain was captured by sequencing in a study of Graves' ophthalmopathy and Graves' hyperthyroidism. This clonotype was seen repeatedly, ten times or more. Germline loops: CDR1 SEHNR, CDR2 FQNEAQ (reference sequence). The J segment lost 4 bases and the V segment lost 5 bases, leaving 8 bases of the junction unmatched. This CDR3 spans 15 amino acids. Amplification targeted the TCR beta CDR3 regions, with RNA transcripts as the source material. After a first-round RT-PCR with HTBI primers, a second-round multiplex PCR was run. TCRdb independently ran MiXCR on the multiplex PCR reads; one entry per CDR3 protein. The table includes about 150,000 distinct CDR3 sequences, around two fifths detected once.

This clonotype originated in a middle-aged woman with Graves' ophthalmopathy. Source material: peripheral blood. This chain uses TRBV7-9 with TRBJ1-2, with TRBD1 identical over 9 bases. CDR3 sequence: CASSMGTGFTYGYTF. For the CDR3, the DNA is TGTGCCAGCAGCATGGGGACAGGGTTCACCTATGGCTACACCTTC. The variable domain in full, completed from reference TRBV7-9 and TRBJ1-2, reads DTGVSQNPRHKITKRGQNVTFRCDPISEHNRLYWYRQTLGQGPEFLTYFQNEAQLEKSRLLSDRFSAERPKGSFSTLEIQRTEQGDSAMYLCASSMGTGFTYGYTFGSGTRLTVV.